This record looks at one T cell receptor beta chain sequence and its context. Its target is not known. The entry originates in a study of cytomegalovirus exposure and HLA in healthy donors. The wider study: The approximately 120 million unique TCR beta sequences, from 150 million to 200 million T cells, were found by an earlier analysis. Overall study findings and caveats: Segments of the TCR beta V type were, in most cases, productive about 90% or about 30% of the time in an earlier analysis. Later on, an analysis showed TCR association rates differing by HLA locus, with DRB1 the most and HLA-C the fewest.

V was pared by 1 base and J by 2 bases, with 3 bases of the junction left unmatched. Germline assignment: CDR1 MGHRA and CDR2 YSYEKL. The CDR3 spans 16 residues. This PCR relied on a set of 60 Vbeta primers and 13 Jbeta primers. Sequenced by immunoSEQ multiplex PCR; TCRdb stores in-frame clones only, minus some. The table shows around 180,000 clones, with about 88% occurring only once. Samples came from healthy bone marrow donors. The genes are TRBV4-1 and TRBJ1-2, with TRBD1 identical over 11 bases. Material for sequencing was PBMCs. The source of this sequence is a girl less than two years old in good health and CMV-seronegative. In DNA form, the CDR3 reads TGCGCCAGCAGCCAAGTCGGACAGGGGGCGAACTATGGCTACACCTTC. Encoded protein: CASSQVGQGANYGYTF.